The subject of this entry is one T cell receptor (beta chain). This record belongs to a study of T cell changes during pregnancy in multiple sclerosis. Germline V gene sequence: CDR1 SGHAT, CDR2 FQNNGV. V was shortened by 6 bases and J by 1 base, with 12 bases between the two germline ends. This CDR3 contains 14 residues. Assay: immunoSEQ multiplex PCR; the TCRdb copy retains only in-frame clones and omits some. The table has 36,000 or so clones, over 80% seen once; the top ten hold over 0.95%. This TCR came from a female donor with multiple sclerosis, enrolled in a pregnancy study. This chain joins TRBV11-2 and TRBJ2-5, with D unresolved. Specimen: PBMCs (not recorded whether the cells were cultured). As DNA, the CDR3 is TGTGCCAGCAGTAGACTGCGAACCCAAGAGACCCAGTACTTC. Protein sequence: CASSRLRTQETQYF.